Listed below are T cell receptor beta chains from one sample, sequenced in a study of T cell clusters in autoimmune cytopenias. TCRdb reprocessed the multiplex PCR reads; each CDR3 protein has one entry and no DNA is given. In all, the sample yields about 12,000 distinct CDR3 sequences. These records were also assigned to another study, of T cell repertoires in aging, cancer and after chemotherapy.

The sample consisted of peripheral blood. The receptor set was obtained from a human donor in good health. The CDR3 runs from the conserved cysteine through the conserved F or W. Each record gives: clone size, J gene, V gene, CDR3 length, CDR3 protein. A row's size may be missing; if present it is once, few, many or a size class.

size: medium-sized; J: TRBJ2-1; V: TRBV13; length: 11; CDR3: CASSSNNEQFF
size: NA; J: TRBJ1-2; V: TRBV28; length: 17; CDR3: CASSLGRQGLGTYGYTF
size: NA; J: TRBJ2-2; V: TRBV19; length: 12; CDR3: CASSILTGELFF
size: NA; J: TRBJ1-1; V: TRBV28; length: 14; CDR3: CASSLWGGRTEAFF
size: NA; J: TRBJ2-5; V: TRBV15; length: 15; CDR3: CATRTSGGKGETQYF
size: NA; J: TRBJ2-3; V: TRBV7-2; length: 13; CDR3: CDSSPLGTDTQYF
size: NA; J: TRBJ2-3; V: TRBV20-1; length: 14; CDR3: CSASRGGRTDTQYF
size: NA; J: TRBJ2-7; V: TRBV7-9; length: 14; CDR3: CASSTSRVSGEQYF
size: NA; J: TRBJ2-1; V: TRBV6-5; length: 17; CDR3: CASSYSPTSGIYNEQFF
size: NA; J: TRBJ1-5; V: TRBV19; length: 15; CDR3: CASSMLSQGGQPQHF
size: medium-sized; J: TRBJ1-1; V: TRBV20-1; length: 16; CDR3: CSASPPPWEKNTEAFF
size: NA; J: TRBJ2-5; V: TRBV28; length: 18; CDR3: CASSPTQGQGFTQETQYF
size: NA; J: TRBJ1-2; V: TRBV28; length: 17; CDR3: CASSFPGQGRRAYGYTF
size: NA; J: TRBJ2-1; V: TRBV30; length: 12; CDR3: CARGGGHNEQFF
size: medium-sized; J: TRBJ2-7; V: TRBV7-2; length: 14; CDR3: CASSLALPPYEQYF
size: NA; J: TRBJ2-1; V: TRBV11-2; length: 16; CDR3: CASSLTGGPTYNEQFF
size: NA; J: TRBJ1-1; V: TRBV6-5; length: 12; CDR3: CASSEGGLVAFF
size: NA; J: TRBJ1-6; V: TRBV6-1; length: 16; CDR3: CASSPGTGSGNSPLHF
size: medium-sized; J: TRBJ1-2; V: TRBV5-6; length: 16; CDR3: CASSLRSPGGSYGYTF
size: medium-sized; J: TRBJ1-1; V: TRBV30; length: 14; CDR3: CAWSGDRKNTEAFF
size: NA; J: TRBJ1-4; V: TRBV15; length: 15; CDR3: CATSPFIGLEEKLFF
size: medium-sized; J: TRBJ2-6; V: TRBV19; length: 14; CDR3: CASRPLMGANVLTF
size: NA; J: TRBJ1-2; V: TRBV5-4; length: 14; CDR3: CASSSQGALDGYTF
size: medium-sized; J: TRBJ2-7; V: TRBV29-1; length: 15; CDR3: CSVEEGAGRGDEQYF
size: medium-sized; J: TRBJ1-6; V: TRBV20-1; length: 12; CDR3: CSARQGVSPLHF
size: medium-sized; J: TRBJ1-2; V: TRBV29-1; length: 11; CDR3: CSVSGSYGYTF
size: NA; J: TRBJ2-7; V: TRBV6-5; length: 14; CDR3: CASTPSPGPYEQYF
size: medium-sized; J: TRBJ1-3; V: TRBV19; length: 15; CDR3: CASSMQTSSGNTIYF
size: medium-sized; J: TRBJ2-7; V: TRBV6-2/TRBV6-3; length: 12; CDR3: CASSYEPYEQYF
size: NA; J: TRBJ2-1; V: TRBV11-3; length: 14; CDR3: CASSLGWGLNEQFF
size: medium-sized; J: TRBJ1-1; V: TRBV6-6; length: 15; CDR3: CASSREGGTNTEAFF